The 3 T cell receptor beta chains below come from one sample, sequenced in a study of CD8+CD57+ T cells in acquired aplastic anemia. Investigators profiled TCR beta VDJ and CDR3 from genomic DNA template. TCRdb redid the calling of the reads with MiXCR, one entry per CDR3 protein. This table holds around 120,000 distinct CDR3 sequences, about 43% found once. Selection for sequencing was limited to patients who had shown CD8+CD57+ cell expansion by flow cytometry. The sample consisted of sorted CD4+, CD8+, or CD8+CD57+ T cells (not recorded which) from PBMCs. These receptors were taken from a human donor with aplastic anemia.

The DNA for the CDR3 is TGTGCCACCAGCAGCCTACTAGCGGGACGCAACAATGAGCAGTTCTTC. This gives the protein CATSSLLAGRNNEQFF. V usage is TRBV15 and J usage is TRBJ2-1; 10 nucleotides agree with TRBD2. The CDR3 is 16 amino acids. J lost 5 bases, V lost 3 bases, and 7 bases had no gene match. In germline, CDR1 is LNHNV, CDR2 YYDKDF (reference sequence).

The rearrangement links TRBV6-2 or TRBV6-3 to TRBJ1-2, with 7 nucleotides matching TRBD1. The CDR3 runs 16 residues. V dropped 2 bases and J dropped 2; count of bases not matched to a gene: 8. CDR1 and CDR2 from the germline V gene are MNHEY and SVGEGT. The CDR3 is CASSYAMTGYNYGYTF. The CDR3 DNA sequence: TGTGCCAGCAGTTACGCAATGACAGGGTACAACTATGGCTACACCTTC.

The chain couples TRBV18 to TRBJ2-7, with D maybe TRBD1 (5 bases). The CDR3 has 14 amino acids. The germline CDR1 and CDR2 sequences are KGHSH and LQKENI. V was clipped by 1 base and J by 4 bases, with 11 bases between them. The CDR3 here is CASSPLDSKYEQYF. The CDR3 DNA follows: TGTGCCAGCTCACCACTCGACAGCAAGTACGAGCAGTACTTC.